This entry lists 20 T cell receptor beta chains sequenced from one sample in a study of cytomegalovirus exposure and HLA in healthy donors. PCR amplification relied on 60 Vbeta primers (plus 13 Jbeta primers). Assay: immunoSEQ multiplex PCR; the TCRdb copy retains only in-frame clones and omits some. The repertoire holds some 140,000 clones, with about four fifths as singletons. Sequences were obtained from PBMCs. These receptors were obtained from a male donor in good health and CMV-seropositive.

This clone turned up a few times. The V and J genes are TRBV4-3 and TRBJ2-6, with 7 bases that match TRBD1. Germline CDR1 reads LGHNA; CDR2 reads YSLEER. The junction had 10 bases not matched to a gene; V was cut back by 8 bases and J by 0 bases. The CDR3 extends over 17 amino acids. CDR3 bases: TGCGCCAGCCAGGGACAGATCGACCACTCTGGGGCCAACGTCCTGACTTTC. It codes for CASQGQIDHSGANVLTF.

CDR3 region: CSVDPGQGTYEQYF. CDR3 coding DNA: TGCAGCGTTGATCCGGGACAGGGGACCTACGAGCAGTACTTC. V usage is TRBV29-1 and J usage is TRBJ2-5, with 10 bases fitting TRBD1. The J call may be faulty, since TRBJ2-7 better matches the DNA end. CDR1 is SQVTM and CDR2 is ANQGSEA in the germline V gene. This CDR3 contains 14 residues.

The V call is TRBV7-8, the J call TRBJ1-1, with 7 bases that match TRBD1. This CDR3 contains 13 residues. In germline, CDR1 is SGHVS, CDR2 FQNEAQ. The V gene end was trimmed by 2 bases and the J gene end by 4 bases; junction bases not matched to a gene: 1. CDR3 protein: CASSLSGGTEAFF. The CDR3 DNA follows: TGTGCCAGCAGCTTATCAGGGGGCACTGAAGCTTTCTTT.

The chain couples TRBV29-1 to TRBJ2-7, with TRBD2 matching 8 bases. The CDR3 has 12 residues. J gave up 3 bases and V 3 bases, and 1 base lay outside the gene matches. Germline CDR1 SQVTM, CDR2 ANQGSEA. CDR3 sequence: CSVDAGGYEQYF. The CDR3 DNA follows: TGCAGCGTTGACGCGGGGGGCTACGAGCAGTACTTC.

The V and J genes are TRBV13 and TRBJ2-7; 7 bases match TRBD1. CDR1 PRHDT and CDR2 FYEKMQ come from the germline V gene (reference sequence). The CDR3 spans 14 residues. Trimming at V came to 0 bases and at J to 7 bases, leaving 6 bases not matched to a gene. The CDR3 region is CASSLGQGVGEQYF. The CDR3 DNA reads TGTGCCAGCAGCTTAGGGCAGGGGGTGGGGGAGCAGTACTTC.

J is TRBJ1-1 and V is TRBV4-1; no clear D. This CDR3 has 13 amino acids. CDR1 MGHRA and CDR2 YSYEKL come from the germline V gene. V shed 7 bases and J shed 2 bases, with 11 bases lying between them. The CDR3 sequence: CASMLTENTEAFF. The DNA for the CDR3 is TGCGCCAGCATGTTAACTGAAAACACTGAAGCTTTCTTT.

The chain combines TRBV4-2 with TRBJ1-2; 7 bases match TRBD1. The germline V gene encodes CDR1 LGHNA and CDR2 YNFKEQ. CDR3 length: 15 residues. Trimming cost V 2 bases and J 5 bases; bases outside gene matches: 8. CDR3 region: CASSQTGEVIYGYTF. The CDR3, as DNA: TGTGCCAGCAGCCAAACAGGGGAGGTAATATATGGCTACACCTTC.

Written as DNA, the CDR3 is TGTGCCACCGACCTAGCGGGCCGTGGCTATGGCTACACCTTC. This sequence encodes CATDLAGRGYGYTF. The genes are TRBV28 and TRBJ1-2; D not resolved. Trimming stripped 10 bases from V and 4 bases from J, with 19 bases between. This CDR3 comprises 14 residues. From germline, CDR1 is MDHEN and CDR2 SYDVKM.

This clone was picked up one time. Here the CDR3 reads CASSQETETDTQYF. CDR3 bases: TGCGCCAGCAGCCAAGAGACAGAAACAGATACGCAGTATTTT. The chain recombines TRBV4-3 with TRBJ2-3; tentatively, D is TRBD1 (5 bases). The CDR3 extends over 14 amino acids. CDR1 is LGHNA, CDR2 YSLEER, per germline. V lost 0 bases, J lost 3 bases, and 7 bases lay in between.

The CDR3 here is CSADSRQQFF. CDR3 in DNA: TGCAGTGCCGACTCGCGGCAACAGTTCTTC. The chain couples TRBV20-1 to TRBJ2-1; D is undetermined. The CDR3 has 10 amino acids. Per the germline V gene, CDR1 is DFQATT and CDR2 is SNEGSKA (reference sequence). V lost 6 bases and J lost 13, with 13 bases in between.

In this sample, this clone turned up a few times. The chain joins TRBV27 to TRBJ2-7; 7 bases match TRBD2. The CDR3 totals 18 residues. CDR1 MNHEY and CDR2 SMNVEV come from the germline V gene (reference sequence). Germline trimming cut 2 bases from V and 4 bases from J; bases unmatched to any gene: 17. This chain's CDR3 is CASSLSSGRGWGGYEQYF. The CDR3 DNA sequence: TGTGCCAGCAGTTTAAGTAGTGGGAGGGGATGGGGTGGGTACGAGCAGTACTTC.

The CDR3 DNA reads as TGTGCCAGCAGCTTTGGCGGGGTCGTCTCCTACGAGCAGTACTTC. This translates into CASSFGGVVSYEQYF. This chain uses TRBV7-2 with TRBJ2-7, with D maybe TRBD2 (6 bases). The CDR3 is 15 amino acids. Trimming cost V 3 bases and J 0 bases, with 12 bases left between them. Germline V gene lookup returns CDR1 SGHTA and CDR2 FQGNSA.

The V and J genes are TRBV20-1 and TRBJ2-7; D is possibly TRBD1 (5 bases). Trimming took 4 bases from V and 4 from J, leaving 5 bases between them. This CDR3 contains 10 residues. The germline V gene encodes CDR1 DFQATT and CDR2 SNEGSKA (reference sequence). Here the CDR3 reads CSATGYEQYF. CDR3 nucleotides: TGCAGTGCTACAGGGTACGAGCAGTACTTC.

The chain joins TRBV21-1 to TRBJ1-5; TRBD1, the D gene given by the table, was not confirmed from the DNA. TRBV21-1 is a documented pseudogene. The CDR3 is 15 residues long. The CDR3 nucleotides are TGTGCCAGCAGCAAAGAGGCAGGGGTCAATCAGCCCCAGCATTTT. Translation gives CASSKEAGVNQPQHF.

A single count supports this clone. CDR3 DNA: TGCGCCAGCAGCCAAGATGAGGGGGATTTACAGCCCCAGCATTTT. Protein: CASSQDEGDLQPQHF. This chain links TRBV4-1 with TRBJ1-5, with D perhaps TRBD1 (6 bases). This CDR3 region has 15 residues. V was pared by 0 bases and J by 7 bases, with 13 bases between. Germline values: CDR1 MGHRA, CDR2 YSYEKL.

The chain joins TRBV7-6 to TRBJ2-6, with TRBD1 matching over 7 bases. Germline V gene data show CDR1 as SGHVS and CDR2 as FNYEAQ. This CDR3 region has 18 residues. The V gene end was trimmed by 5 bases and the J gene end by 0 bases; junction bases not matched to a gene: 10. CDR3 loop: CASSVRGQEISGANVLTF. CDR3 DNA sequence: TGTGCCAGCAGCGTACGCGGACAGGAGATCTCTGGGGCCAACGTCCTGACTTTC.

The chain combines TRBV6-1 with TRBJ2-7; D possibly corresponds to TRBD1 (5 bases). V was trimmed by 10 bases and J by 4 bases, leaving 17 bases between them. Germline CDR1 MNHNS, CDR2 SASEGT. This CDR3 is 13 amino acids long. The CDR3 DNA reads as TGTGCCACCAACCCGTACAGGACATACGAGCAGTACTTC. It encodes CATNPYRTYEQYF.

The V call is TRBV9, the J call TRBJ1-1, with D maybe TRBD1 (5 bases). Germline V gene lookup returns CDR1 SGDLS and CDR2 YYNGEE. Trimming left V 5 bases short and J 3 bases short, with 11 bases between. CDR3 length equals 13 residues. CDR3: CASSTQGDTEAFF. The CDR3 DNA is TGTGCCAGCAGTACGCAGGGTGACACTGAAGCTTTCTTT.

The chain joins TRBV5-4 to TRBJ1-1, with 7 nucleotides matching TRBD1. Germline V CDR1 and CDR2: SGHNT, YYREEE (reference sequence). V lost 4 bases, J lost 2 bases, and 5 bases stayed unmatched. The CDR3 has 14 amino acids. This chain's CDR3 is CASSPRQGNTEAFF. The CDR3 DNA sequence: TGTGCCAGCAGCCCGCGACAGGGAAACACTGAAGCTTTCTTT.

The V call is TRBV5-5, the J call TRBJ1-5, with 7 bases lining up with TRBD1. The ends lost 5 bases at V and 3 bases at J; junction bases unmatched: 8. Germline lookup yields CDR1 SGHKS and CDR2 YYEKEE (reference sequence). The length of the CDR3 is 15 residues. Here the CDR3 reads CASRPTGVSNQPQHF. The CDR3 DNA reads TGTGCCAGCAGACCCACAGGGGTCTCCAATCAGCCCCAGCATTTT. Together with reference TRBV5-5 and TRBJ1-5, the CDR3 gives the full variable domain: DAGVTQSPTHLIKTRGQQVTLRCSPISGHKSVSWYQQVLGQGPQFIFQYYEKEERGRGNFPDRFSARQFPNYSSELNVNALLLGDSALYLCASRPTGVSNQPQHFGDGTRLSIL.